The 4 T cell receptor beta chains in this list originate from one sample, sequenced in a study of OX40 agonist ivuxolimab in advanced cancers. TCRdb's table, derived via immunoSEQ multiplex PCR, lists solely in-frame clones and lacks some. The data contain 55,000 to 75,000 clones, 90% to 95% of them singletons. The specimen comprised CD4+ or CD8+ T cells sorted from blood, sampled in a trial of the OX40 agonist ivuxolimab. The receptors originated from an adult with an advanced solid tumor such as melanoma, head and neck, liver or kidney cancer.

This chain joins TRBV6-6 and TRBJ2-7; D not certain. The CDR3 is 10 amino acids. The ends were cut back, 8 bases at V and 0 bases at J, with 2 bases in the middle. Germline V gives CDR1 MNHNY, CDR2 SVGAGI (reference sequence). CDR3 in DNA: TGTGCCAGCGGCTCCTACGAGCAGTACTTC. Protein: CASGSYEQYF.

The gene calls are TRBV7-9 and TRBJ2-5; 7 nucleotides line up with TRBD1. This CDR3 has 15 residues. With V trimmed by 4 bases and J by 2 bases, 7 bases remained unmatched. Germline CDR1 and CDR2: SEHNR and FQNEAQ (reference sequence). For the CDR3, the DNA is TGTGCCAGCAGCTACGGGGACAGCGCTCAAGAGACCCAGTACTTC. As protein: CASSYGDSAQETQYF.

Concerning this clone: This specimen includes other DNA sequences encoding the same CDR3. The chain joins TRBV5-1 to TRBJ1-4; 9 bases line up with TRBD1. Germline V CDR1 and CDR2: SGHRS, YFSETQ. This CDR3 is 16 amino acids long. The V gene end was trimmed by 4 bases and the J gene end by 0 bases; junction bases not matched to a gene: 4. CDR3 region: CASSPGQGATNEKLFF. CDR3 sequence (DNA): TGCGCCAGCAGCCCGGGACAGGGCGCAACTAATGAAAAACTGTTTTTT.

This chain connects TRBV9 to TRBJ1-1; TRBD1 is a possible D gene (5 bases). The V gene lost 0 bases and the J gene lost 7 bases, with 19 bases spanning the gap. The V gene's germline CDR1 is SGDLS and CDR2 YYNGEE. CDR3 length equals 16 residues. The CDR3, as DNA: TGTGCCAGCAGCGTAGGGGGAGGGAAAGGGGCTTTTGAAGCTTTCTTT. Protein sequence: CASSVGGGKGAFEAFF.